This T cell receptor beta chain is from a study of CXCR3-negative and CXCR3-positive naive CD8 T cells. Study results and limitations: The study found more hydrophobic TRB CDR3s in CXCR3-positive naive cells than in CXCR3-negative naive cells. Comparably high diversity was seen in both naive subsets, and much lower diversity in memory CD8+ cells.

Notes on this clonotype: Its antigen remains unknown.

5' RACE with UMI labels generated the TRB cDNA libraries. From the 5' RACE reads, TCRdb lists one entry per CDR3 protein and no DNA. The sample table sets out 4,500 to 6,000 distinct CDR3 sequences. With around 310,000 cells each, the CD8+ T cell subsets were individually sorted in triplicate. Naive CD8+ T cells displayed a CD45RO-CCR7+CD27+CD95- phenotype. The V gene's germline CDR1 is SGHRS and CDR2 YFSETQ. The CDR3 sequence is 15 residues long. The chain carries TRBV5-1 and TRBJ2-7; as DNA is missing, the TRBD2 call by TCRdb cannot be tested. The sequence was obtained from a human donor in good health. Some clones in this sample may be carry-over from other donors' samples. Sequenced material: naive CXCR3+ CD8+ T cells from blood. Subset specified: CD45RO-CCR7+CD27+CD95- naive CD8+ T cells expressing CXCR3 (TNR3+). The CDR3 sequence is CASSLEADPSYEQYF.